These 28 T cell receptor beta chains share one sample of origin, sequenced in a study of control samples from healthy donors and cancer patients. Generated by immunoSEQ multiplex PCR, the TCRdb table keeps only in-frame clones and is missing some. The repertoire consists of around 170,000 clones, with 85% to 90% occurring once and the leading ten covering roughly 1.3%. The specimen sequenced was blood. The receptor set was obtained from a woman aged 45-65 years in good health.

This chain joins TRBV6-6 and TRBJ1-5; D uncertain. The CDR3 contains 12 residues. Trimming pared 3 bases from V and 6 bases from J, leaving 6 bases between. Germline CDR1 is MNHNY and CDR2 is SVGAGI (reference sequence). DNA for the CDR3: TGTGCCAGCAGTTATTATGGTCAGCCCCAGCATTTT. The encoded protein is CASSYYGQPQHF.

This rearrangement joins TRBV28 to TRBJ1-2; 11 bases match TRBD1. Trimming cost V 5 bases and J 4 bases; bases outside gene matches: 3. CDR1 and CDR2 (germline): MDHEN, SYDVKM. The CDR3 is made up of 14 amino acids. The CDR3 region has the DNA TGTGCCAGCAGTCAAGGACAGGGGGCCTATGGCTACACCTTC. The encoded protein is CASSQGQGAYGYTF.

This chain links TRBV6-5 with TRBJ2-3, with D possibly being TRBD1 (6 bases). The CDR3 loop spans 14 amino acids. The V end lost 4 bases, the J end lost 6 bases, and 14 bases lay between the germline ends. Germline assignment: CDR1 MNHEY and CDR2 SVGAGI. The DNA for the CDR3 is TGTGCCAGCAGTTTTGGAGTGGGGGCGGATACGCAGTATTTT. Translation gives CASSFGVGADTQYF.

This clone appeared a few times. The chain links TRBV18 to TRBJ2-1; D remains ambiguous. Germline lookup yields CDR1 KGHSH and CDR2 LQKENI. The CDR3 length is 12 residues. V was shortened by 3 bases and J by 7 bases, with 7 bases between the two germline ends. CDR3 nucleotide sequence: TGTGCCAGCTCACCCCTTCAGAATGAGCAGTTCTTC. Amino acid sequence: CASSPLQNEQFF.

The genes are TRBV20-1 and TRBJ1-2; D not resolved. Germline lookup yields CDR1 DFQATT and CDR2 SNEGSKA (reference sequence). The CDR3 contains 11 residues. The germline V and J ends were trimmed by 2 bases and 7 bases, with 8 bases remaining between them. This CDR3 reads CSARHPAGYTF. The DNA of the CDR3 is TGCAGTGCTAGACATCCAGCTGGCTACACCTTC.

This clone was recorded once. The chain has TRBV11-2 and TRBJ1-2, with D unresolved. CDR3 length: 15 amino acids. V lost 5 bases, J lost 5 bases, and 18 bases lay in between. Germline V gene data show CDR1 as SGHAT and CDR2 as FQNNGV. The CDR3 loop is CASSHPAGAVYGYTF. Here the CDR3 DNA reads TGTGCCAGCAGCCACCCCGCGGGAGCTGTATATGGCTACACCTTC.

The chain couples TRBV11-3 to TRBJ2-7; 8 bases line up with TRBD1. Germline lookup yields CDR1 SGHNT and CDR2 YENEEA. V trimming: 5 bases; J trimming: 3 bases; junction bases outside the gene matches: 6. The CDR3 contains 14 residues. The CDR3 DNA is TGTGCCAGCAGCAAGGGACAGGATGTCTACGAGCAGTACTTC. It is translated as CASSKGQDVYEQYF.

The chain links TRBV19 to TRBJ1-3; D gene uncertain. Looked up from germline, CDR1 is LNHDA and CDR2 is SQIVND (reference sequence). V was trimmed by 7 bases and J by 0 bases, leaving 13 bases between them. The CDR3 length is 15 residues. The CDR3 sequence: CASKVSPSSGNTIYF. The DNA of the CDR3 is TGTGCCAGTAAGGTTTCACCGAGCTCTGGAAACACCATATATTTT.

This clone was seen a handful of times. Sequence at one end of the junction differs from germline and may be a read error. This sequence joins TRBV9 and TRBJ1-6, with D possibly TRBD1 on 5 matching bases. The CDR3 is made up of 14 amino acids. Germline loops: CDR1 SGDLS, CDR2 YYNGEE. The DNA of the CDR3 is TGTGCCAGCAGCGTAGACAGGTTTAATTCACCCCTCCACTTC. Translating it yields CASSVDRFNSPLHF.

DNA for the CDR3: TGTGCCAGCAGCTTGGGGATGGGGGTGTTCTACGAGCAGTACTTC. Encoded protein: CASSLGMGVFYEQYF. The genes are TRBV5-4 and TRBJ2-7, with D possibly called TRBD1 or TRBD2 (5 bases each). This CDR3 has 15 residues. From germline, CDR1 is SGHNT and CDR2 YYREEE (reference sequence). Trimming shortened V by 0 bases and J by 3 bases, and 13 bases separated the two germline ends.

The chain has TRBV27 and TRBJ1-2, with unresolved D. The V end lost 8 bases, the J end lost 0 bases, and 16 bases lay between the germline ends. The germline gives CDR1 MNHEY, CDR2 SMNVEV (reference sequence). This CDR3 has 15 amino acids. CDR3 DNA sequence: TGTGCCAGCGCGCTTGCAAGGTTAGCTAACTATGGCTACACCTTC. Amino acid sequence: CASALARLANYGYTF.

The genes are TRBV27 and TRBJ1-4; TRBD1 aligns across 10 bases. Germline CDR1 MNHEY, CDR2 SMNVEV (reference sequence). CDR3 size: 12 residues. The V segment lost 6 bases and the J segment 8 bases; nucleotides outside the gene matches: 0. CDR3 sequence reads: CASRDRGEKLFF. The CDR3 DNA reads TGTGCCAGCAGGGACAGGGGGGAAAAACTGTTTTTT.

Turning to this clone: The junction departs from the called germline gene at one end, perhaps through a read error. This same CDR3 is encoded by further DNA sequences in the sample. The chain uses TRBV4-3 and TRBJ1-2; no definite D call. The CDR3 extends over 13 amino acids. CDR1 and CDR2 from the germline V gene are LGHNA and YSLEER. This CDR3 reads CASSQDQYVGYTF. The DNA for the CDR3 is TGCGCCAGCAGCCAAGATCAGTATGTGGGCTACACTTTC.

This chain's CDR3 is CASSFSSGANTGELFF. Here the CDR3 DNA reads TGCGCCAGCAGCTTTAGTAGCGGAGCGAACACCGGGGAGCTGTTTTTT. The V call is TRBV5-1, the J call TRBJ2-2; the D gene is possibly TRBD2 (6 bases). V lost 2 bases and J lost 0, with 11 bases in between. Germline-derived CDR1 and CDR2 are SGHRS and YFSETQ. The CDR3 spans 16 residues.

This chain connects TRBV6-2 or TRBV6-3 to TRBJ2-7, with D possibly TRBD1 on 6 matching bases. Germline V CDR1 and CDR2: MNHEY, SVGEGT. The CDR3 consists of 16 residues. V lost 5 bases and J lost 10, with 27 bases in between. In nucleotides, the CDR3 is TGTGCCAGCAGTACGCCCCCTCACAGGGAAGGGAGCCGACAGTACTTC. The encoded protein is CASSTPPHREGSRQYF.

V usage is TRBV19 and J usage is TRBJ1-1; TRBD1 might be the D (5 bases). Germline loops: CDR1 LNHDA, CDR2 SQIVND (reference sequence). The V and J ends lost 3 bases and 4 bases respectively, with 9 bases between them. CDR3 length: 13 amino acids. The CDR3 DNA is TGTGCCAGTAGTATTGCGAGGGGCACTGAAGCTTTCTTT. Translated, it gives CASSIARGTEAFF.

V and J are TRBV5-1 and TRBJ2-7; D remains ambiguous. CDR1 and CDR2 from the germline V gene are SGHRS and YFSETQ. Trimming took off 0 bases at V and 8 bases at J, with 12 bases between the two ends. The CDR3 covers 13 residues. CDR3 DNA sequence: TGCGCCAGCAGCTTGGCGGGCCTGTCGAAGCAGTACTTC. Translating it yields CASSLAGLSKQYF.

The chain employs TRBV29-1 and TRBJ1-2; D gene unclear. CDR3 length: 13 amino acids. Per the germline V gene, CDR1 is SQVTM and CDR2 is ANQGSEA. The V gene lost 4 bases and the J gene lost 5 bases, with 14 bases spanning the gap. The CDR3 DNA reads as TGCAGCGTTGTACGGGGTGATAGGTATGGCTACACCTTC. Its translation: CSVVRGDRYGYTF.

This clone was recorded a few times. This chain uses TRBV9 with TRBJ2-1; 7 nucleotides agree with TRBD2. Trimming cost V 4 bases and J 6 bases; bases outside gene matches: 10. The CDR3 covers 15 residues. In germline, CDR1 is SGDLS, CDR2 YYNGEE. CDR3 protein: CASSLGTTFGNEQFF. CDR3 nucleotide sequence: TGTGCCAGCAGCTTGGGGACTACCTTCGGCAATGAGCAGTTCTTC.

V usage is TRBV15 and J usage is TRBJ2-7, with a weak D call TRBD2 (5 bases). CDR1 is LNHNV and CDR2 is YYDKDF in the germline V gene (reference sequence). The CDR3 runs to 14 residues. The V end lost 4 bases, the J end lost 4 bases, and 14 bases lay between the germline ends. CDR3 DNA: TGTGCCACCAGCAAGGGCCTTGAGGGATACGAGCAGTACTTC. Amino acids: CATSKGLEGYEQYF.

Remarks on this clone: The germline gene is not matched at one end of the junction; a read error may be the cause. This chain connects TRBV23-1 to TRBJ1-5, with D possibly TRBD1 on 6 matching bases. TRBV23-1 is noted as an ORF with a role that remains uncertain. The CDR3 runs to 12 residues. CDR3 nucleotides: TGCGCCAGCAGTCAATCGAGGGGGGAAGTCCTTTTT. It encodes CASSQSRGEVLF.

The rearrangement uses TRBV28 and TRBJ1-5; D ambiguous. The germline V and J ends were trimmed by 3 bases and 0 bases, with 9 bases remaining between them. Looked up from germline, CDR1 is MDHEN and CDR2 is SYDVKM. The CDR3 is 15 amino acids. The CDR3 DNA follows: TGTGCCAGCAGTTTCCTGATCGGTAGCAATCAGCCCCAGCATTTT. Protein: CASSFLIGSNQPQHF. The full variable domain, rest sourced from reference TRBV28 and TRBJ1-5, is DVKVTQSSRYLVKRTGEKVFLECVQDMDHENMFWYRQDPGLGLRLIYFSYDVKMKEKGDIPEGYSVSREKKERFSLILESASTNQTSMYLCASSFLIGSNQPQHFGDGTRLSIL.

The genes are TRBV30 and TRBJ1-1; 7 bases agree with TRBD1. The CDR3 is 13 amino acids. V was pared by 4 bases and J by 1 base, with 3 bases of the junction left unmatched. Per germline, CDR1 GTSNPN and CDR2 SVGIG (reference sequence). The CDR3 DNA follows: TGTGCCTGGACCGGACAGGCGAACACTGAAGCTTTCTTT. Encoded protein: CAWTGQANTEAFF. Combining the CDR3 with reference TRBV30 and TRBJ1-1 gives the whole variable domain SQTIHQWPATLVQPVGSPLSLECTVEGTSNPNLYWYRQAAGRGLQLLFYSVGIGQISSEVPQNLSASRPQDRQFILSSKKLLLSDSGFYLCAWTGQANTEAFFGQGTRLTVV.

The rearrangement uses TRBV5-1 and TRBJ2-3; D possibly uses TRBD1 or TRBD2 (7 bases each). V lost 1 base, J lost 3 bases, and 15 bases lay in between. Germline V CDR1 and CDR2: SGHRS, YFSETQ. The CDR3 runs 16 residues. Here the CDR3 DNA reads TGCGCCAGCAGCTTGTTTCAGGGGGGGCGAACAGATACGCAGTATTTT. Encoded protein: CASSLFQGGRTDTQYF.

The CDR3 is CASGVQRGNQPQHF. CDR3 nucleotides: TGTGCCAGCGGAGTACAGAGGGGCAATCAGCCCCAGCATTTT. The V gene is TRBV2, the J gene TRBJ1-5, with D hard to call. The CDR3 totals 14 residues. Per germline, CDR1 SNHLY and CDR2 FYNNEI. Trimming pared 8 bases from V and 2 bases from J, leaving 13 bases between.

On this clone: Other DNA sequences within the sample encode an identical CDR3. J is TRBJ1-5 and V is TRBV2; TRBD1 might be the D (5 bases). CDR3 size: 15 residues. Germline assignment: CDR1 SNHLY and CDR2 FYNNEI. V gave up 5 bases and J gave up 6 bases, with 17 bases separating them. This CDR3 reads CASSRRGGRGQPQHF. CDR3 nucleotides: TGTGCCAGCAGTCGGCGGGGGGGTAGGGGTCAGCCCCAGCATTTT.

The V gene is TRBV5-1, the J gene TRBJ2-1, with D hard to call. V was pared by 4 bases and J by 9 bases, with 23 bases between. Germline V gene data show CDR1 as SGHRS and CDR2 as YFSETQ. This CDR3 contains 16 residues. CDR3 sequence (DNA): TGCGCCAGCAGCCCGAACCGACCATTAGACTCCGGTGAGCAGTTCTTC. It encodes CASSPNRPLDSGEQFF.

The count of this clone is one. The rearrangement uses TRBV5-1 and TRBJ1-3; TRBD1 is a possible D gene (5 bases). Per germline, CDR1 SGHRS and CDR2 YFSETQ. With 0 bases removed from V and 5 bases from J, the gap between germline ends came to 12 bases. CDR3 length: 15 amino acids. The CDR3 DNA reads TGCGCCAGCAGCTTGGACCCAGGGAATAGAAACACCATATATTTT. This translates into CASSLDPGNRNTIYF.